This TCR beta chain was retrieved from a study of PD-1 blockade in classical Hodgkin lymphoma. The method was immunoSEQ multiplex PCR; TCRdb's version includes in-frame clones alone and lacks a portion of them. Seen here are over 25,000 clones, 94% observed once, and the top ten hold 2.3%. Study conclusions and caveats: Diminished baseline TCR diversity has been reported in newly diagnosed patients relative to healthy donors.

Note on this clone: Its target is unknown.

Time point indicated: newly diagnosed, previously untreated cHL patient sample. V was shortened by 4 bases and J by 3 bases, with 18 bases between the two germline ends. CDR3 length equals 17 residues. CDR1 is PRHDT, CDR2 FYEKMQ, per germline (reference sequence). Input material: peripheral blood mononuclear cells (PBMCs). The rearrangement links TRBV13 to TRBJ1-4; the D is unclear. The receptor was isolated from a human donor with classical Hodgkin lymphoma. This chain's CDR3 is CASSSREGYVANEKLFF. CDR3 DNA: TGTGCCAGCAGCTCCCGGGAGGGCTACGTGGCTAATGAAAAACTGTTTTTT.